These 18 T cell receptor beta chains were sequenced from one sample in a study of cytomegalovirus exposure and HLA in healthy donors. This PCR relied on a set of 60 Vbeta primers and 13 Jbeta primers. The method was immunoSEQ multiplex PCR; TCRdb's version includes in-frame clones alone and lacks a portion of them. The sample has 150,000 or so clones; approximately 74% are singletons. Sequenced material: PBMCs. The receptors come from a man aged 18 to 30 in good health and CMV-seronegative.

The chain combines TRBV11-2 with TRBJ2-5; 8 bases align to TRBD2. The J call is doubtful: the DNA matches TRBJ2-7 better. Germline V lookup: CDR1 SGHAT, CDR2 FQNNGV. The CDR3 consists of 14 residues. The CDR3 DNA follows: TGTGCCAGCAGCTTAACCGGGGGGGATTACGAGCAGTACTTC. Residues: CASSLTGGDYEQYF.

The J gene is TRBJ2-7, the V gene TRBV6-1; 12 bases agree with TRBD1. This CDR3 spans 15 amino acids. With V trimmed by 8 bases and J by 4 bases, 9 bases remained unmatched. Germline CDR1 is MNHNS and CDR2 is SASEGT. The CDR3 protein is CASRVGTGGFYEQYF. CDR3 DNA: TGTGCCAGCCGAGTCGGGACAGGGGGCTTTTACGAGCAGTACTTC.

The chain employs TRBV10-3 and TRBJ2-7; 11 bases are shared with TRBD2. With 6 bases clipped from V and 2 bases from J, the junction kept 12 bases outside the gene matches. Germline CDR1 ENHRY, CDR2 SYGVKD. The CDR3 length is 17 residues. CDR3 protein: CAISSGLAEIRPYEQYF. CDR3 coding DNA: TGTGCCATCAGCTCGGGACTAGCGGAAATTAGGCCCTACGAGCAGTACTTC.

The V and J genes are TRBV7-2 and TRBJ2-3; the match to TRBD1 covers 7 bases. The germline V gene has CDR1 SGHTA and CDR2 FQGNSA. Losses at the gene ends were 5 bases for V and 5 bases for J; bases not matched to a gene: 10. The CDR3 runs to 15 residues. CDR3 residues: CASSNRDSEGDTQYF. CDR3 DNA: TGTGCCAGCAGCAACCGGGACAGTGAGGGAGATACGCAGTATTTT.

This clone was recorded a few times. Written as DNA, the CDR3 is TGCGCCAGCAGCCAAGGGACAGGGCCCACCTACGAGCAGTACTTC. It translates to CASSQGTGPTYEQYF. The chain is built from TRBV4-1 and TRBJ2-7; 8 bases are a match to TRBD1. The CDR3 spans 15 residues. Trimming removed 1 base from V and 2 bases from J; junction bases left unmatched: 4. Germline loops: CDR1 MGHRA, CDR2 YSYEKL.

V is TRBV5-1 and J is TRBJ2-1; 8 bases align to TRBD2. Trimming removed 2 bases from V and 5 bases from J; junction bases left unmatched: 3. The CDR3 totals 14 residues. The germline V gene has CDR1 SGHRS and CDR2 YFSETQ. The CDR3 bases are TGCGCCAGCAGCTTTAGCGGGGCTGACAATGAGCAGTTCTTC. As protein: CASSFSGADNEQFF.

This chain joins TRBV5-1 and TRBJ2-1; 11 bases are shared with TRBD2. Germline trimming cut 0 bases from V and 8 bases from J; bases unmatched to any gene: 10. Germline CDR1 is SGHRS and CDR2 is YFSETQ. The CDR3 loop spans 17 amino acids. The CDR3 coding sequence is TGCGCCAGCAGCTTGGGTAGCGGGGGGGCCCTTTTAGATGAGCAGTTCTTC. Its protein is CASSLGSGGALLDEQFF.

The chain employs TRBV19 and TRBJ2-5; a weak D match, TRBD2 (6 bases). This CDR3 has 17 amino acids. With 4 bases removed from V and 2 bases from J, the gap between germline ends came to 20 bases. Per germline, CDR1 LNHDA and CDR2 SQIVND (reference sequence). CDR3 coding DNA: TGTGCCAGTAGTACCACCCTAGGGAGCGGGCGACAAGAGACCCAGTACTTC. It is translated as CASSTTLGSGRQETQYF.

Comment on this clone: At the DNA level, this CDR3 is encoded by other sequences in the same sample as well. The V gene is TRBV7-9, the J gene TRBJ1-1, with D possibly being TRBD1 (5 bases). The CDR3 is 12 amino acids. V lost 4 bases and J lost 4, with 7 bases in between. Germline V gives CDR1 SEHNR, CDR2 FQNEAQ (reference sequence). Here the CDR3 DNA reads TGTGCCAGCAGCTCCCAGGGCACTGAAGCTTTCTTT. Translation: CASSSQGTEAFF.

In regard to this clone: Compared with germline, one end of the junction differs, possibly owing to a read error. This sequence joins TRBV18 and TRBJ2-6, with 7 bases fitting TRBD1. Germline V lookup: CDR1 KGHSH, CDR2 LQKENI. The CDR3 consists of 18 residues. Here the CDR3 DNA reads TGTGCCAGCTCCGAACTCGTTGGACAGGCCGCTGGGGCCAACGGCCTGACTTTC. It specifies CASSELVGQAAGANGLTF.

V is TRBV14 and J is TRBJ2-3, with 9 bases matching TRBD1. CDR1 is SGHDN and CDR2 is FVKESK in the germline V gene. With V trimmed by 1 base and J by 3 bases, 5 bases remained unmatched. This CDR3 has 16 amino acids. CDR3 nucleotides: TGTGCCAGCAGCCAAGGGGGGACAGGGTGGACAGATACGCAGTATTTT. Translated, it gives CASSQGGTGWTDTQYF.

The J gene is TRBJ2-7, the V gene TRBV11-3; possibly TRBD1 for D (5 bases). This CDR3 is 13 amino acids long. V was clipped by 2 bases and J by 5 bases, with 10 bases between them. The V gene's germline CDR1 is SGHNT and CDR2 YENEEA. CDR3 residues: CASSLRQFNEQYF. DNA for the CDR3: TGTGCCAGCAGCTTAAGACAGTTTAACGAGCAGTACTTC.

The CDR3 DNA follows: TGTGCCAGCAGCTTAGGGACAGGGGAGACCCAGTACTTC. Its translation: CASSLGTGETQYF. This rearrangement joins TRBV7-9 to TRBJ2-5, with 8 bases aligning to TRBD1. J gave up 5 bases and V 1 base, and 0 bases lay outside the gene matches. This CDR3 has 13 amino acids. Germline assignment: CDR1 SEHNR and CDR2 FQNEAQ (reference sequence).

For the CDR3, the DNA is TGTGCCAGCAGCCTACAGGGGGCCTACGAGCAGTACGTC. Protein: CASSLQGAYEQYV. The chain is built from TRBV7-2 and TRBJ2-7; the match to TRBD1 covers 8 bases. The trim removed 5 bases at V and 2 bases at J, leaving 2 bases unmatched. The CDR3 is 13 amino acids. Looked up from germline, CDR1 is SGHTA and CDR2 is FQGNSA.

V is TRBV5-5 and J is TRBJ1-4, with D perhaps TRBD1 (5 bases). Germline assignment: CDR1 SGHKS and CDR2 YYEKEE (reference sequence). The CDR3 is made up of 16 amino acids. Trimming took 1 base from V and 2 from J, leaving 12 bases between them. CDR3 region: CASSLFPGSTNEKLFF. The DNA for the CDR3 is TGTGCCAGCAGCTTGTTTCCAGGGTCGACTAATGAAAAACTGTTTTTT. Full variable domain (outside the CDR3, taken from reference TRBV5-5 and TRBJ1-4): DAGVTQSPTHLIKTRGQQVTLRCSPISGHKSVSWYQQVLGQGPQFIFQYYEKEERGRGNFPDRFSARQFPNYSSELNVNALLLGDSALYLCASSLFPGSTNEKLFFGSGTQLSVL.

The genes are TRBV7-9 and TRBJ1-1, with no clear D. This CDR3 has 12 residues. V was clipped by 1 base and J by 5 bases, with 5 bases between them. Germline assignment: CDR1 SEHNR and CDR2 FQNEAQ (reference sequence). This CDR3 is CASSLELTEAFF. The CDR3 bases are TGTGCCAGCAGCTTAGAGCTAACTGAAGCTTTCTTT.

The chain carries TRBV28 and TRBJ1-2; D uncertain. Trimming pared 1 base from V and 3 bases from J, leaving 9 bases between. Per germline, CDR1 MDHEN and CDR2 SYDVKM. The CDR3 runs to 14 residues. The CDR3 DNA follows: TGTGCCAGCAGTTTATTAAGCGGACACTATGGCTACACCTTC. Amino acid sequence: CASSLLSGHYGYTF.

This clone turned up a few times. The J gene is TRBJ2-7, the V gene TRBV7-6, with 8 bases lining up with TRBD2. V dropped 1 base and J dropped 3; count of bases not matched to a gene: 5. The CDR3 contains 15 residues. CDR1 and CDR2 from the germline V gene are SGHVS and FNYEAQ. The CDR3 loop is CASSLEAGAYYEQYV. The CDR3 DNA follows: TGTGCCAGCAGCTTAGAAGCGGGGGCTTACTACGAGCAGTACGTC.